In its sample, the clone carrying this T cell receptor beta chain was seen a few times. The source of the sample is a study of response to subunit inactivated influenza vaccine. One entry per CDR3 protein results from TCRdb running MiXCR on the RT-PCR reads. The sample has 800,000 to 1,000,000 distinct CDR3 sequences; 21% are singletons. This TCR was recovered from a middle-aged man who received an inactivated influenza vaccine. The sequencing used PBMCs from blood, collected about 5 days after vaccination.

The CDR3 sequence: CASSPILWAAKEAGELFF. DNA for the CDR3: TGCGCCAGCAGCCCAATCTTATGGGCAGCCAAGGAGGCCGGGGAGCTGTTTTTT. This chain links TRBV4-1 with TRBJ2-2, with D possibly being TRBD2 (5 bases). The CDR3 is made up of 18 amino acids. Germline CDR1 reads MGHRA; CDR2 reads YSYEKL. V lost 4 bases and J 6 bases, leaving 24 bases between the germline ends.